The rows below give T cell receptor beta chains drawn from one sample of a study of identical twins. TCRdb ran MiXCR on the 5' RACE reads and lists one entry per CDR3 protein. The sample lists roughly 630,000 distinct CDR3 sequences, less than 9% seen once, with 1.6% in the top ten. This sample also appeared in a second study, on yellow fever vaccine responses in identical twins.

The sample taken for sequencing was PBMCs. Receptors originate from a woman under 30 in good health. Each CDR3 is given without its conserved first and last residue. D genes are given only for firm matches.

j_call d_call v_call cdr3_aa
TRBJ1-4 NA TRBV5-1 ASTQGTADEKLF
TRBJ2-5 NA TRBV4-1 ASSQVVYLPGETQY
TRBJ1-1 TRBD1 TRBV5-1 ASSFEGQGRMNTEAF
TRBJ2-1 TRBD1 TRBV7-9 ASSYRGQDNEQF
TRBJ2-3 NA TRBV10-3 AIAWQGTQY
TRBJ2-3 NA TRBV20-1 SAKRGELGTQY
TRBJ2-5 NA TRBV11-2 ASSTRRVTETQY
TRBJ2-6 NA TRBV2 ASSEDRLGGANVLT
TRBJ1-2 NA TRBV5-1 ASKDPANYGYT
TRBJ2-7 NA TRBV11-1 ASSRGYGSSNEQY
TRBJ2-2 TRBD1 TRBV11-2 ASTPDRGRPVTGELF
TRBJ2-1 TRBD2 TRBV10-3 AISEASGRVSYNEQF
TRBJ2-1 NA TRBV3-1 ASSQDQRQGLF
TRBJ2-4 TRBD2 TRBV28 ASSLAGGAKNIQY
TRBJ2-1 TRBD2 TRBV28 ASTHPGLAGVNEQF
TRBJ1-2 NA TRBV2 ASSERGSNGYT
TRBJ2-1 NA TRBV27 ASSTLTNEQF
TRBJ1-6 NA TRBV4-1 ASSQEETGRRDYGSPLH
TRBJ2-2 TRBD2 TRBV12-3/TRBV12-4 ASSLSGGNTGELF
TRBJ1-2 NA TRBV2 ASSVARDYGYT
TRBJ1-2 NA TRBV5-1 ASSPSPLDYGYT
TRBJ1-1 TRBD1 TRBV5-5 ASSRRTGAILTEAF
TRBJ1-5 NA TRBV20-1 SASSAYSNQPQH
TRBJ1-5 NA TRBV2 ASSGWTPNQPQH
TRBJ1-1 NA TRBV12-3/TRBV12-4 ASSGPEAF
TRBJ2-1 NA TRBV12-5 ASGLSEVAEQF
TRBJ2-1 TRBD2 TRBV5-4 ASSFRVTSGIEQF
TRBJ1-1 NA TRBV25-1 ASRTREDSEAF
TRBJ1-2 NA TRBV4-1 ASSSRQAANYGYT
TRBJ2-5 TRBD2 TRBV6-1 ASRPRTSGDQETQY
TRBJ1-2 NA TRBV5-6 ASSLIGGYT
TRBJ1-1 NA TRBV6-5 ASSYSGWRTEAF
TRBJ1-3 NA TRBV12-3/TRBV12-4 ASSFADTIY